This passage covers 11 T cell receptor beta chains from one sample sequenced in a study of cytomegalovirus exposure and HLA in healthy donors. It was with 60 Vbeta and 13 Jbeta primers that the PCR ran. Produced via immunoSEQ multiplex PCR; TCRdb's table is partial and in-frame only. The sample lists roughly 52,000 clones, around 78% seen once, with roughly 1.5% in the top ten. Sequenced material: PBMCs. The source of these receptors is a female donor in good health and CMV-seronegative.

In this sample, this clone turned up once. This chain connects TRBV6-5 to TRBJ2-7, with 9 bases aligning to TRBD1. V trimming: 0 bases; J trimming: 4 bases; junction bases outside the gene matches: 4. This CDR3 is 15 amino acids long. CDR1 MNHEY and CDR2 SVGAGI come from the germline V gene. In nucleotides, the CDR3 is TGTGCCAGCAGTTACTCGGGACAGGGAATTTACGAGCAGTACTTC. This encodes CASSYSGQGIYEQYF.

This chain links TRBV6-1 with TRBJ2-4; D possibly corresponds to TRBD1 (5 bases). The germline V gene has CDR1 MNHNS and CDR2 SASEGT. The ends were cut back, 1 base at V and 0 bases at J, with 10 bases in the middle. This CDR3 is built from 16 residues. The CDR3 loop reads CASSEDRPIAKNIQYF. The CDR3 bases are TGTGCCAGCAGTGAAGACAGGCCAATAGCCAAAAACATTCAGTACTTC.

The chain combines TRBV7-9 with TRBJ1-6; D is perhaps TRBD1 (6 bases). The V end was cut by 5 bases, the J end by 6 bases, with 11 bases between. Germline-derived CDR1 and CDR2 are SEHNR and FQNEAQ (reference sequence). This CDR3 spans 14 amino acids. The CDR3 protein is CASSPTGSNSPLHF. CDR3 DNA: TGTGCCAGCAGCCCCACAGGGAGTAATTCACCCCTCCACTTT.

This clone was seen only a few times. This chain links TRBV2 with TRBJ1-3; D is possibly TRBD1 (5 bases). Trimming shortened V by 7 bases and J by 9 bases, and 19 bases separated the two germline ends. This CDR3 is built from 14 residues. Germline CDR1 SNHLY, CDR2 FYNNEI. CDR3 in amino acids: CASTRGARNGTIYF. The CDR3 DNA reads as TGTGCCAGCACCCGCGGGGCGAGGAATGGCACCATATATTTT.

This clone has just a few counts. V and J are TRBV6-1 and TRBJ1-6; D unclear. The V and J ends lost 10 bases and 12 bases respectively, with 19 bases between them. Germline lookup yields CDR1 MNHNS and CDR2 SASEGT. CDR3 length equals 13 residues. CDR3 nucleotide sequence: TGTGCCACTGACGAGGGATTCTCGGGACCCCTCCACTTT. This codes for CATDEGFSGPLHF.

The chain carries TRBV5-6 and TRBJ1-3; TRBD1 matches 7 bases. V shed 3 bases, J shed 7 bases, and the junction held 4 bases outside the gene matches. Germline V gene data show CDR1 as SGHDT and CDR2 as YYEEEE. This CDR3 is 13 amino acids long. In DNA form, the CDR3 reads TGTGCCAGCAGCTCGACAGGGTTGAACACCATATATTTT. Its translation: CASSSTGLNTIYF.

This clone was observed once. V usage is TRBV7-9 and J usage is TRBJ2-7; TRBD1 aligns across 9 bases. J gave up 4 bases and V 5 bases, and 6 bases lay outside the gene matches. The CDR3 sequence is 14 residues long. The germline V gene encodes CDR1 SEHNR and CDR2 FQNEAQ (reference sequence). In nucleotides, the CDR3 is TGTGCCAGCAGCGGAGGGGACAGGGCGTACGAGCAGTACTTC. Translating gives CASSGGDRAYEQYF.

The chain has TRBV18 and TRBJ2-3; tentative D call: TRBD2 (6 bases). CDR1 is KGHSH and CDR2 is LQKENI in the germline V gene. The V end was cut by 2 bases, the J end by 6 bases, with 12 bases between. CDR3 size: 14 residues. The CDR3 loop is CASSPLIRGDTQYF. CDR3 DNA sequence: TGTGCCAGCTCACCATTGATCCGGGGGGATACGCAGTATTTT.

The count of this clone is one. The chain combines TRBV30 with TRBJ1-3, with 7 positions matching TRBD1. Germline CDR1 GTSNPN, CDR2 SVGIG (reference sequence). V shed 4 bases and J 0 bases; nucleotides not matched to a gene: 0. CDR3 length: 13 amino acids. The CDR3 reads CAWTGGSGNTIYF. CDR3 in DNA: TGTGCCTGGACAGGGGGCTCTGGAAACACCATATATTTT.

As DNA, the CDR3 is TGTGCCAGCAGCTTAACGCCAGGCGTCACTGAAGCTTTCTTT. It specifies CASSLTPGVTEAFF. The chain uses TRBV7-9 and TRBJ1-1; D uncertain. The CDR3 is 14 amino acids. The ends were cut back, 2 bases at V and 4 bases at J, with 11 bases in the middle. In germline, CDR1 is SEHNR, CDR2 FQNEAQ (reference sequence).

CDR3 DNA: TGTGCCAGCAGCTTAGGACAGGTCCAAGGGGGGCAGTACTTC. This gives the protein CASSLGQVQGGQYF. The V gene is TRBV7-8, the J gene TRBJ2-7; D might be TRBD1 (6 bases). This CDR3 is 14 amino acids long. Germline V gives CDR1 SGHVS, CDR2 FQNEAQ. Trimming pared 1 base from V and 9 bases from J, leaving 16 bases between.